This TCR beta chain was obtained from a study of Graves' ophthalmopathy and Graves' hyperthyroidism. In the study overall: There was a collection of peripheral blood at initial diagnosis, before any treatment. Regarding the study as a whole: Blood was where most expanded thyroid clonotypes above 0.001 frequency also turned up.

RNA transcripts were the template, and TCR beta CDR3 regions were amplified from them. First-round RT-PCR with HTBI primers preceded a second-round multiplex PCR. MiXCR, run by TCRdb on the multiplex PCR reads, gives a single entry per CDR3 protein. Of about 39,000 distinct CDR3 sequences listed, approximately 50% are singletons. Patients with other autoimmune diseases, uncontrolled infections, pregnancy or lactation were excluded. With regard to this clonotype: Its antigen is currently unknown.

The CDR3 consists of 14 residues. Germline lookup yields CDR1 LNHDA and CDR2 SQIVND (reference sequence). V lost 7 bases and J lost 4, with 16 bases in between. The chain has TRBV19 and TRBJ1-2; tentatively, D is TRBD1 (5 bases). Sample: peripheral blood. This sequence was found in an adult woman with stable Graves' hyperthyroidism. CDR3 amino acids: CASKLPRDAYGYTF. The CDR3 DNA follows: TGTGCCAGTAAGCTCCCCCGGGACGCCTATGGCTACACCTTC.